Sequencing of this TCR beta chain was carried out in a study of radiation and T cells in renal cell carcinoma. Study-wide results and caveats: Baseline intratumoral clonotype presence is unknown without pretreatment biopsies.

Time point specified: blood 4 weeks post-SBRT, at nephrectomy. As to treatment: 15 Gy SBRT to primary tumor, nephrectomy 4 weeks later. Nephrectomy followed 15 Gy stereotactic body radiation by 4 weeks. This renal cell carcinoma was of the clear cell type. V shed 4 bases, J shed 0 bases, and the junction held 6 bases outside the gene matches. The CDR3 runs 16 residues. The germline CDR1 and CDR2 sequences are MGHDK and SYGVNS. Profiling relied on immunoSEQ multiplex PCR, and the TCRdb table lists in-frame clones only, not all of them. In the table there are about 90,000 clones, around 84% of which are singletons. As concerns this clone: The antigen is unknown.

The starting material was blood, obtained from a patient whose treatment included radiotherapy and nephrectomy. The sequence derives from a man in his 60s with renal cell carcinoma. V usage is TRBV25-1 and J usage is TRBJ2-1, with 7 bases lining up with TRBD1. The CDR3 protein is CASSAGRDSSYNEQFF. The CDR3 DNA reads TGTGCCAGCAGTGCGGGCCGGGACAGCTCCTACAATGAGCAGTTCTTC.